Listed below are T cell receptor beta chains from one sample, sequenced in a study of T cells in Graves' hyperthyroidism and ophthalmopathy. MiXCR was run by TCRdb on the multiplex PCR reads, yielding one entry per CDR3 protein. The table records hundreds of thousands of distinct CDR3 sequences, 11% to 15% of them present only once. Sequenced: blood. These receptors came from a woman in her twenties or thirties with Graves' hyperthyroidism. Both conserved end residues are part of each CDR3. The D gene is left open where the match is weak. The size field is filled for only some rows; it gives once, few, many or a size class.

>TRBV20-1|many|TRBJ2-1|.
TGCAGTGCTAGAGATCGGGACGTCTACAATGAGCAGTTCTTC
CSARDRDVYNEQFF
>TRBV12-3/TRBV12-4|many|TRBJ1-1|.
TGTGCCAGCAGTTTGACAGACCTGGCCACTGAAGCTTTCTTT
CASSLTDLATEAFF
>TRBV6-1|many|TRBJ1-1|.
TGTGCCAGCAGCGCCGTCATAGGGGGGACTGAAGCTTTCTTT
CASSAVIGGTEAFF
>TRBV4-1|.|TRBJ2-5|.
TGCGCCAGCAGCCAAGAAGGCGGTGGACTGGTGGAGACCCAGTACTTC
CASSQEGGGLVETQYF
>TRBV4-1|.|TRBJ2-7|TRBD2
TGCGCCAGCAGCTCAGCGGGAGCCTTACACGAGCAGTACTTC
CASSSAGALHEQYF
>TRBV19|few|TRBJ2-7|.
TGTGCCAGTAGTATACCGGCGGGCCCAGCCTACGAGCAGTACTTC
CASSIPAGPAYEQYF
>TRBV2|.|TRBJ2-1|.
TGTGCCAGCAGTGAGAACCACACACCGTCTGATGAGCAGTTCTTC
CASSENHTPSDEQFF
>TRBV2|many|TRBJ2-2|TRBD1
TGTGCCAGCAGTCTTCAGGGGGCGCCCGGGGAGCTGTTTTTT
CASSLQGAPGELFF
>TRBV13|many|TRBJ2-3|TRBD1
TGTGCCAGCAGCTTGGGGACAGGGAGCACAGATACGCAGTATTTT
CASSLGTGSTDTQYF
>TRBV14|many|TRBJ1-1|.
TGTGCCAGCAGCCGACAGGTAGACACTGAAGCTTTCTTT
CASSRQVDTEAFF
>TRBV2|.|TRBJ1-2|TRBD1
TGTGCCAGCAGTGCCGGGACAGGGATTATCTTTGGCTACACCTTC
CASSAGTGIIFGYTF